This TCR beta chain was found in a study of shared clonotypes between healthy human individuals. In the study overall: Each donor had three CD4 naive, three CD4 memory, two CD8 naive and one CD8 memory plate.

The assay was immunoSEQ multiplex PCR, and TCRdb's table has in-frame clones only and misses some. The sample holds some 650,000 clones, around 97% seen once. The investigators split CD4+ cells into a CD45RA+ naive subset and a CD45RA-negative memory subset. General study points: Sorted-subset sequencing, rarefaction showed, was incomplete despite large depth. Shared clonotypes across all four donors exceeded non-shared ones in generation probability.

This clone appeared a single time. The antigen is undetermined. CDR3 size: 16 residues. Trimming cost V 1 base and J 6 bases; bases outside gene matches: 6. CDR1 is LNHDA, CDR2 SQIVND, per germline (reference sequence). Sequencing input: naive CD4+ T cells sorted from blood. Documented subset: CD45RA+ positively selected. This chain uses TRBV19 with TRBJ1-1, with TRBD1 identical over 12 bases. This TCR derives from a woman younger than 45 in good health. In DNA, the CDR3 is TGTGCCAGTAGTATAGGGCCGGGACAGGGGGCGTCTGAAGCTTTCTTT. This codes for CASSIGPGQGASEAFF. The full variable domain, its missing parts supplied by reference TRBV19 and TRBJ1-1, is DGGITQSPKYLFRKEGQNVTLSCEQNLNHDAMYWYRQDPGQGLRLIYYSQIVNDFQKGDIAEGYSVSREKKESFPLTVTSAQKNPTAFYLCASSIGPGQGASEAFFGQGTRLTVV.